The 14 T cell receptor beta chains presented below share a single source sample, sequenced in a study of OX40 agonist ivuxolimab in advanced cancers. Only in-frame clones appear in the TCRdb table, and some are missing; sequencing was by immunoSEQ multiplex PCR. The sample yields about 55,000 clones, about 80% seen once. Sample: CD4+ or CD8+ T cells sorted from blood, taken in a trial of the OX40 agonist ivuxolimab. All receptors derive from an adult with an advanced solid tumor such as melanoma, head and neck, liver or kidney cancer.

This chain joins TRBV6-4 and TRBJ1-2; unclear D gene. CDR1 and CDR2 from the germline V gene are MRHNA and SNTAGT. There are 14 residues in the CDR3. The V gene lost 5 bases and the J gene lost 2 bases, with 12 bases spanning the gap. The CDR3 reads CASSQDLGNYGYTF. DNA of the CDR3: TGTGCCAGCAGTCAGGACCTTGGGAACTATGGCTACACCTTC.

The chain has TRBV18 and TRBJ1-2, with D possibly matching TRBD1 (5 bases). Germline V CDR1 and CDR2: KGHSH, LQKENI. The V gene lost 6 bases and the J gene lost 3 bases, with 14 bases spanning the gap. The CDR3 runs 14 residues. CDR3 nucleotide sequence: TGTGCCAGCTCGTCCCAGGGAAGGGACTATGGCTACACCTTC. This sequence encodes CASSSQGRDYGYTF.

Only one count was recorded for this clone. The chain has TRBV6-5 and TRBJ1-3; D not resolved. Germline V gene sequence: CDR1 MNHEY, CDR2 SVGAGI. The CDR3 is made up of 11 amino acids. V shed 6 bases and J shed 2 bases, with 2 bases lying between them. DNA of the CDR3: TGTGCCAGCAGAACTGGAAACACCATATATTTT. It encodes CASRTGNTIYF.

The V gene is TRBV7-9, the J gene TRBJ2-7, with D perhaps assigned TRBD1 or TRBD2 (7 bases each). Germline values: CDR1 SEHNR, CDR2 FQNEAQ (reference sequence). V lost 8 bases and J 2 bases, leaving 22 bases between the germline ends. This CDR3 contains 16 residues. The CDR3 spells CASLGGGAPTAYEQYF. The CDR3 coding sequence is TGTGCCAGCTTGGGAGGGGGCGCCCCTACCGCCTACGAGCAGTACTTC.

This rearrangement joins TRBV27 to TRBJ2-2, with 10 positions matching TRBD2. Looked up from germline, CDR1 is MNHEY and CDR2 is SMNVEV (reference sequence). This CDR3 spans 18 amino acids. V lost 6 bases, J lost 4 bases, and 14 bases stayed unmatched. The CDR3 bases are TGTGCCAGCAGCCTAATGGGTAGCGGGAGGTTGGGCACCGGGGAGCTGTTTTTT. Protein: CASSLMGSGRLGTGELFF.

The rearrangement links TRBV27 to TRBJ1-5; D is unclear. Looked up from germline, CDR1 is MNHEY and CDR2 is SMNVEV (reference sequence). CDR3 length equals 14 residues. V was shortened by 3 bases and J by 5 bases, with 11 bases between the two germline ends. The CDR3 bases are TGTGCCAGCAGTTTCAGTAGGGCCGATCAGCCCCAGCATTTT. As protein: CASSFSRADQPQHF.

The chain uses TRBV30 and TRBJ2-5, with TRBD1 matching over 9 bases. The trim removed 2 bases at V and 4 bases at J, leaving 11 bases unmatched. Germline V CDR1 and CDR2: GTSNPN, SVGIG (reference sequence). This CDR3 spans 16 amino acids. CDR3 coding DNA: TGTGCCTGGAGTCACACACCTGGGACAGGGTCAGAGACCCAGTACTTC. This sequence encodes CAWSHTPGTGSETQYF.

There are a few counts of this clone. The rearrangement joins TRBV9 to TRBJ1-2; 8 bases map to TRBD1. The CDR3 extends over 15 amino acids. Germline V CDR1 and CDR2: SGDLS, YYNGEE. V was pared by 3 bases and J by 2 bases, with 6 bases of the junction left unmatched. This chain's CDR3 is CASSAFDRGNYGYTF. The CDR3 DNA reads TGTGCCAGCAGCGCCTTCGACAGGGGAAACTATGGCTACACCTTC.

The V and J genes are TRBV7-3 and TRBJ2-2; the D is unclear. CDR3 length: 16 amino acids. With 4 bases removed from V and 4 bases from J, the gap between germline ends came to 16 bases. Germline V lookup: CDR1 SGHTA, CDR2 FQGTGA. CDR3 in DNA: TGTGCCAGCAGCTCCCAAGGCTCGTATGGCACCGGGGAGCTGTTTTTT. Translation gives CASSSQGSYGTGELFF.

The chain couples TRBV7-2 to TRBJ2-1, with 7 bases fitting TRBD2. V shed 6 bases, J shed 4 bases, and the junction held 12 bases outside the gene matches. CDR3 length: 16 residues. CDR1 and CDR2 (germline): SGHTA, FQGNSA. Here the CDR3 DNA reads TGTGCCAGCAGGCCGAGGTGGGAGCGGGAATACAATGAGCAGTTCTTC. This gives the protein CASRPRWEREYNEQFF.

The chain uses TRBV11-3 and TRBJ2-3; D gene uncertain. V gave up 0 bases and J gave up 6 bases, with 13 bases separating them. The germline CDR1 and CDR2 sequences are SGHNT and YENEEA. The CDR3 spans 15 residues. The CDR3: CASSLDDATPDTQYF. Here the CDR3 DNA reads TGTGCCAGCAGCTTAGACGATGCGACTCCTGATACGCAGTATTTT.

The chain carries TRBV10-2 and TRBJ1-2; 7 positions match TRBD1. Per the germline V gene, CDR1 is WSHSY and CDR2 is SAAADI. This CDR3 is built from 13 residues. V dropped 4 bases and J dropped 4; count of bases not matched to a gene: 3. The CDR3 loop reads CASSVRDSYGYTF. The CDR3 coding sequence is TGCGCCAGCAGTGTGAGGGACAGCTATGGCTACACCTTC.

V usage is TRBV7-8 and J usage is TRBJ1-4, with no clear D. V lost 1 base and J lost 8, with 11 bases in between. The CDR3 spans 14 residues. The germline V gene has CDR1 SGHVS and CDR2 FQNEAQ. CDR3 protein: CASSLGWAGEKLFF. As DNA, the CDR3 is TGTGCCAGCAGCTTAGGGTGGGCTGGGGAAAAACTGTTTTTT.

The V call is TRBV27, the J call TRBJ1-4; TRBD1 is a possible D gene (5 bases). The CDR3 is 13 amino acids. The V gene lost 3 bases and the J gene lost 8 bases, with 10 bases spanning the gap. Per the germline V gene, CDR1 is MNHEY and CDR2 is SMNVEV (reference sequence). This CDR3 is CASSFRDPEKLFF. The CDR3 DNA follows: TGTGCCAGCAGTTTCCGGGACCCGGAAAAACTGTTTTTT.